This TCR beta chain was captured by sequencing in a study of blood T cell repertoires in COVID-19. About the study: The United States, Italy and Spain supplied acute and convalescent COVID-19 samples. Nucleic acid was either cDNA or gDNA, and it came from T cells, B-cell-depleted T cells, or PBMCs.

Original handling: Reference gene primer amplification gave nucleated cell count estimates. Some clones are missing from TCRdb's copy, which holds only in-frame ones; the method was immunoSEQ multiplex PCR. From that table come the V and J calls and clone size; the DNA was used to work out D and trimming. The sample records 250,000 to 300,000 clones, more than 70% being singletons. The sequenced sample was peripheral blood. The TCR originated in a woman in her twenties or thirties who had recovered from COVID-19.

The CDR3 protein is CASSQGGNTEAFF. CDR3 bases: TGCGCCAGCAGCCAGGGGGGAAACACTGAAGCTTTCTTT. The chain joins TRBV4-1 to TRBJ1-1; possibly TRBD1 for D (5 bases). V shed 3 bases and J shed 2 bases, with 7 bases lying between them. CDR3 length: 13 amino acids. The germline V gene has CDR1 MGHRA and CDR2 YSYEKL.